The rows below give T cell receptor beta chains drawn from one sample of a study of T cells in localized non-small cell lung cancer. Data came from immunoSEQ multiplex PCR; TCRdb stores just in-frame clones and leaves some out. The sample records tens of thousands of clones, roughly 89% being singletons. The source was peripheral blood, collected before any cancer treatment. These TCRs come from a man aged 35-69 years with stage I squamous cell lung carcinoma. CDR3s include the opening cysteine and the closing phenylalanine or tryptophan. Clone size is not always given. Where it is, it says once, few, many or a class for expanded clones.

v_call	clone_size	j_call	cdr3_aa
TRBV6-6	-	TRBJ1-1	CASTAPGRSTEAFF
TRBV11-3	-	TRBJ2-7	CASSSSSYEQYF
TRBV11-1	-	TRBJ2-5	CASSTRTQETQYF
TRBV2	-	TRBJ2-2	CASRDTGELFF
TRBV19	-	TRBJ1-1	CASSQLRQGATEAFF
TRBV7-9	-	TRBJ1-6	CASSFGQPNNSPLHF
TRBV9	once	TRBJ2-3	CASSVAGRGVGTDTQYF
TRBV4-3	-	TRBJ2-5	CASSQRPSETQYF
TRBV7-9	-	TRBJ1-1	CASSFQGAHTEAFF
TRBV6-6	-	TRBJ1-1	CASSYWGENTEAFF
TRBV7-3	-	TRBJ1-1	CASRPGTGWNTEAFF
TRBV29-1	-	TRBJ1-1	CSVTGGAEAFF
TRBV4-1	-	TRBJ1-3	CASSARDASGNTIYF
TRBV28	-	TRBJ1-2	CASSLSDTYGYTF
TRBV9	-	TRBJ2-3	CASSVLSGGAYTQYF
TRBV2	-	TRBJ2-6	CASSDGNSGANVLTF
TRBV2	-	TRBJ2-3	CASSVVNTQYF
TRBV18	-	TRBJ1-6	CASSIGTGNNSPLHF
TRBV18	-	TRBJ1-4	CASSPSTGNPEKLFF
TRBV6-1	-	TRBJ2-4	CASRGRDVPWDIQYF
TRBV19	-	TRBJ2-1	CASSQTGVQYNEQFF
TRBV19	few	TRBJ1-1	CASSRSLTGGGKNTEAFF
TRBV5-1	-	TRBJ2-5	CASSTGGTSQETQYF
TRBV6-6	-	TRBJ1-5	CASRRMSNQPQHF
TRBV5-1	few	TRBJ2-3	CASSLGGTHGADTQYF
TRBV28	-	TRBJ2-5	CASSLFDRVQETQYF
TRBV19	-	TRBJ2-2	CASSIVVGAGELFF